This TCR beta chain was sequenced during a study of T cells in Graves' hyperthyroidism and ophthalmopathy. This clonotype has just a few counts. Its specificity is not known. Study outcomes and limitations: In blood, most of the thyroid clonotypes expanded above 0.001 were also present. Median prediction lead before ophthalmopathy onset was around 7 months with the model.

Researchers amplified the TCR beta CDR3 regions from RNA transcripts. First-round RT-PCR with HTBI primers amplified the TCR CDR3 region. Each CDR3 protein is one row after TCRdb ran MiXCR on the multiplex PCR reads. The table includes some 300,000 distinct CDR3 sequences, roughly 18% detected once. Disease duration was under 3 months in the ophthalmopathy patients, who also had a Clinical Activity Score of at least 3 and a NOSPECS grade of at least 4. Sequenced: blood. The TCR comes from a man aged 50 or older with Graves' ophthalmopathy.

DNA of the CDR3: TGTGCCAGCAGCCTCAGAGGAGGGGGGCCTAATGAAAAACTGTTTTTT. It codes for CASSLRGGGPNEKLFF. This chain joins TRBV3-1 and TRBJ1-4; D is possibly TRBD1 (6 bases). The CDR3 length is 16 residues. With 4 bases removed from V and 3 bases from J, the gap between germline ends came to 15 bases. Looked up from germline, CDR1 is LGHDT and CDR2 is YNNKEL (reference sequence).